This entry describes one TCR beta chain. The data were taken from a study of T cell changes during pregnancy in multiple sclerosis. J lost 2 bases, V lost 6 bases, and 7 bases had no gene match. In germline, CDR1 is SGHVS, CDR2 FNYEAQ. This CDR3 region has 15 residues. Profiled with immunoSEQ multiplex PCR; TCRdb holds only in-frame clones, not every one. The sample lists 25,000 to 35,000 clones, roughly nine tenths occurring once. The TCR comes from a female donor with multiple sclerosis, enrolled in a pregnancy study. Specimen: CD8+ T cells from peripheral blood mononuclear cells, collected in the second trimester of pregnancy. The V gene is TRBV7-6, the J gene TRBJ2-5; 9 nucleotides match TRBD2. The CDR3 spells CASRQLAGLQETQYF. The CDR3 nucleotides are TGTGCCAGCAGACAACTAGCGGGTTTACAAGAGACCCAGTACTTC. The complete variable domain, with remaining parts taken from reference TRBV7-6 and TRBJ2-5, reads GAGVSQSPRYKVTKRGQDVALRCDPISGHVSLYWYRQALGQGPEFLTYFNYEAQQDKSGLPNDRFSAERPEGSISTLTIQRTEQRDSAMYRCASRQLAGLQETQYFGPGTRLLVL.